This T cell receptor beta chain is drawn from a study of T cell responses to AZD1222 COVID-19 vaccine. The repertoire was sequenced with immunoSEQ multiplex PCR; TCRdb's copy has only in-frame clones and lacks some. The data show more than 120,000 clones, with more than 85% seen just once and roughly 4.9% held by the top ten. Study-wide findings and caveats: Of spike-specific TCRs, nearly half reportedly target regions left unmutated in variants. Vaccine-associated CD4 TCRs ranged over spike, dominating at 160-218 and 743-854.

Trimming pared 5 bases from V and 6 bases from J, leaving 17 bases between. Germline loops: CDR1 SGHNT, CDR2 YENEEA. The CDR3 runs to 14 residues. In regard to this clone: Its antigen is not known.

The receptor was derived from an adult in good health. V gene TRBV11-3 combines with J gene TRBJ2-7, with D tentatively TRBD1 (6 bases). The starting material was peripheral blood, obtained on day 0 of AZD1222 vaccination. CDR3 protein: CASSPSRGRGEQYF. In DNA form, the CDR3 reads TGTGCCAGCAGCCCTAGTAGGGGGAGAGGCGAGCAGTACTTC.